The 23 T cell receptor beta chains listed next were all sequenced from one sample in a study of monozygotic twins with inflammatory bowel disease. With the 5' RACE reads reprocessed, TCRdb shows one record per CDR3 protein and no DNA. This table holds approximately 300,000 distinct CDR3 sequences. Material: blood. The receptors shown here come from a human donor with ulcerative colitis or Crohn's disease, or a healthy co-twin of an affected twin (not recorded which).

The CDR3 region is CASSPQGHTGELFF. This rearrangement joins TRBV14 to TRBJ2-2; as DNA is missing, the TRBD1 call by TCRdb cannot be tested. The CDR3 spans 14 residues. Germline CDR1 is SGHDN and CDR2 is FVKESK.

The chain combines TRBV11-2 with TRBJ2-5. CDR3 size: 12 residues. The germline V gene encodes CDR1 SGHAT and CDR2 FQNNGV. CDR3 loop: CASSSGKTTQYF.

This chain uses TRBV6-1 with TRBJ1-2. Germline CDR1 and CDR2: MNHNS and SASEGT. This CDR3 spans 14 amino acids. The CDR3 sequence: CASSPRGGTYGYTF.

The chain couples TRBV27 to TRBJ1-2. This CDR3 contains 13 residues. Germline V gene sequence: CDR1 MNHEY, CDR2 SMNVEV (reference sequence). This CDR3 is CASSSITDYGYTF.

The gene calls are TRBV5-1 and TRBJ2-7. Germline V gives CDR1 SGHRS, CDR2 YFSETQ. The CDR3 is 14 amino acids. The chain's CDR3 is CASSLGPGALEQYF.

The chain employs TRBV29-1 and TRBJ2-2. The CDR3 totals 12 residues. Germline CDR1 reads SQVTM; CDR2 reads ANQGSEA. CDR3 residues: CSVGTPTGELFF.

V and J are TRBV7-8 and TRBJ2-7; TCRdb names TRBD2, which stays unverified in the absence of DNA. CDR1 SGHVS and CDR2 FQNEAQ come from the germline V gene. The CDR3 consists of 16 residues. CDR3 region: CASSSPAGTSGYEQYF. Full variable domain (missing parts from reference TRBV7-8 and TRBJ2-7): GAGVSQSPRYKVAKRGQDVALRCDPISGHVSLFWYQQALGQGPEFLTYFQNEAQLDKSGLPSDRFFAERPEGSVSTLKIQRTQQEDSAVYLCASSSPAGTSGYEQYFGPGTRLTVT.

The chain combines TRBV29-1 with TRBJ1-2. Germline assignment: CDR1 SQVTM and CDR2 ANQGSEA. The CDR3 is 13 amino acids. CDR3 in amino acids: CSVDSLQTNGYTF.

The chain recombines TRBV15 with TRBJ2-7; absent DNA, TCRdb's TRBD2 call cannot be checked. CDR1 is LNHNV, CDR2 YYDKDF, per germline (reference sequence). This CDR3 is 15 amino acids long. CDR3 loop: CATSSGLAGAYEQYF. Looking up the rest from reference TRBV15 and TRBJ2-7 gives the full variable domain: DAMVIQNPRYQVTQFGKPVTLSCSQTLNHNVMYWYQQKSSQAPKLLFHYYDKDFNNEADTPDNFQSRRPNTSFCFLDIRSPGLGDTAMYLCATSSGLAGAYEQYFGPGTRLTVT.

This chain uses TRBV7-9 with TRBJ2-3; TCRdb's D call, TRBD1, is unchecked because there is no DNA. There are 16 residues in the CDR3. From germline, CDR1 is SEHNR and CDR2 FQNEAQ (reference sequence). CDR3 in amino acids: CASTQQGPSHVSTQYF.

The CDR3 loop is CSAPRISGSGAFF. The chain joins TRBV29-1 to TRBJ2-1; TCRdb outputs TRBD2, but without DNA this stays unchecked. Germline CDR1 is SQVTM and CDR2 is ANQGSEA. This CDR3 spans 13 amino acids.

The chain uses TRBV7-2 and TRBJ2-7; the TCRdb call, TRBD1, lacks DNA for checking. Germline V gives CDR1 SGHTA, CDR2 FQGNSA. The CDR3 runs 14 residues. The CDR3 here is CASRPTGGSYEQYF.

CDR3 amino acids: CASSPGLAGVDTQYF. This rearrangement joins TRBV5-8 to TRBJ2-3; TCRdb lists TRBD2, though no DNA is available to test this call. Germline CDR1 SGHTS, CDR2 YDEGEE. This CDR3 has 15 residues.

This chain connects TRBV19 to TRBJ1-5. The CDR3 spans 14 residues. CDR1 is LNHDA and CDR2 is SQIVND in the germline V gene (reference sequence). The CDR3 spells CASTRDESNQPQHF.

V usage is TRBV19 and J usage is TRBJ2-7; without DNA, the TCRdb call of TRBD2 cannot be checked. The CDR3 runs 15 residues. CDR1 and CDR2 (germline): LNHDA, SQIVND (reference sequence). CDR3 sequence reads: CASSGIGVPDSEQYF.

The chain has TRBV28 and TRBJ1-2. This CDR3 has 14 amino acids. Germline V gene sequence: CDR1 MDHEN, CDR2 SYDVKM. CDR3 sequence reads: CASSFRALRGGYTF.

V usage is TRBV20-1 and J usage is TRBJ1-5; no DNA is available, so the TRBD1 call from TCRdb remains unchecked. The germline gives CDR1 DFQATT, CDR2 SNEGSKA (reference sequence). CDR3 size: 15 residues. CDR3 amino acids: CSARTGTGKGQPQHF.

This rearrangement joins TRBV12-3 or TRBV12-4 to TRBJ2-1; the TCRdb D gene call, TRBD1, has no DNA to confirm it. The length of the CDR3 is 15 residues. CDR3 in amino acids: CASSLLGDWDNEQFF.

The chain employs TRBV20-1 and TRBJ1-5; TCRdb selects TRBD1, and the lack of DNA leaves this call unchecked. Germline V gene sequence: CDR1 DFQATT, CDR2 SNEGSKA (reference sequence). The CDR3 is 14 residues long. The CDR3 reads CSARNRGGIQPQHF.

The chain combines TRBV25-1 with TRBJ2-3; absent DNA, TCRdb's TRBD2 call cannot be checked. This CDR3 has 15 residues. Germline CDR1 MGHDK, CDR2 SYGVNS. CDR3 region: CASSVSGETTDTQYF.

The rearrangement joins TRBV5-1 to TRBJ1-2; TCRdb's D call of TRBD1 is untestable without DNA. The CDR3 has 15 amino acids. Germline CDR1 and CDR2: SGHRS and YFSETQ. This CDR3 reads CASSLALRAGDGYTF. Using reference TRBV5-1 and TRBJ1-2 for the parts outside the CDR3, the full variable domain is KAGVTQTPRYLIKTRGQQVTLSCSPISGHRSVSWYQQTPGQGLQFLFEYFSETQRNKGNFPGRFSGRQFSNSRSEMNVSTLELGDSALYLCASSLALRAGDGYTFGSGTRLTVV.

CDR3: CATSDLDPGNEQFF. The chain couples TRBV24-1 to TRBJ2-1. Germline V gene lookup returns CDR1 KGHDR and CDR2 SFDVKD. This CDR3 contains 14 residues.

The V gene is TRBV5-1, the J gene TRBJ1-2; TCRdb's D gene call, TRBD1, goes unchecked for lack of DNA. The length of the CDR3 is 14 residues. CDR1 is SGHRS, CDR2 YFSETQ, per germline. The CDR3 loop reads CASSLGTGYYGYTF. Full variable domain (outside the CDR3, taken from reference TRBV5-1 and TRBJ1-2): KAGVTQTPRYLIKTRGQQVTLSCSPISGHRSVSWYQQTPGQGLQFLFEYFSETQRNKGNFPGRFSGRQFSNSRSEMNVSTLELGDSALYLCASSLGTGYYGYTFGSGTRLTVV.